This T cell receptor delta chain was recorded in a study of Vδ1+ human thymocytes. Study observations and caveats: Thymic TRG and TRD repertoires appeared highly polyclonal.

The template was reverse-transcribed extracted RNA. Pooled V-gene forward primers with one constant-region reverse primer generated the CDR3 amplicons by multiplex PCR. TCRdb redid the clone calls on the multiplex PCR reads with CATT. The table lists over 45,000 delta-chain clones, roughly 16% of them singletons, with about 0.38% in the top ten. The CDR3 has 21 amino acids. The V and J ends lost 0 bases and 0 bases, in that order; junction bases with no gene match: 17. Germline lookup yields CDR1 TSWWSYY and CDR2 QGS. This clone occurred a few times. Its specificity is unknown. Sequencing was performed on Vdelta1+ gamma-delta thymocytes from the thymus. Indicated subset: FACS-sorted CD3+ TCRalphabeta- TCRVdelta1+ TCRVdelta2- thymocytes. This receptor was identified in a girl less than two years old who had congenital heart surgery. The rearrangement joins TRDV1 to TRDJ1; 9 positions match TRDD3. For the CDR3, the DNA is TGTGCTCTTGGGGAACTGGAGGGAAGACGTACTGGGGGACCGTACACCGATAAACTCATCTTT. Its protein product is CALGELEGRRTGGPYTDKLIF.